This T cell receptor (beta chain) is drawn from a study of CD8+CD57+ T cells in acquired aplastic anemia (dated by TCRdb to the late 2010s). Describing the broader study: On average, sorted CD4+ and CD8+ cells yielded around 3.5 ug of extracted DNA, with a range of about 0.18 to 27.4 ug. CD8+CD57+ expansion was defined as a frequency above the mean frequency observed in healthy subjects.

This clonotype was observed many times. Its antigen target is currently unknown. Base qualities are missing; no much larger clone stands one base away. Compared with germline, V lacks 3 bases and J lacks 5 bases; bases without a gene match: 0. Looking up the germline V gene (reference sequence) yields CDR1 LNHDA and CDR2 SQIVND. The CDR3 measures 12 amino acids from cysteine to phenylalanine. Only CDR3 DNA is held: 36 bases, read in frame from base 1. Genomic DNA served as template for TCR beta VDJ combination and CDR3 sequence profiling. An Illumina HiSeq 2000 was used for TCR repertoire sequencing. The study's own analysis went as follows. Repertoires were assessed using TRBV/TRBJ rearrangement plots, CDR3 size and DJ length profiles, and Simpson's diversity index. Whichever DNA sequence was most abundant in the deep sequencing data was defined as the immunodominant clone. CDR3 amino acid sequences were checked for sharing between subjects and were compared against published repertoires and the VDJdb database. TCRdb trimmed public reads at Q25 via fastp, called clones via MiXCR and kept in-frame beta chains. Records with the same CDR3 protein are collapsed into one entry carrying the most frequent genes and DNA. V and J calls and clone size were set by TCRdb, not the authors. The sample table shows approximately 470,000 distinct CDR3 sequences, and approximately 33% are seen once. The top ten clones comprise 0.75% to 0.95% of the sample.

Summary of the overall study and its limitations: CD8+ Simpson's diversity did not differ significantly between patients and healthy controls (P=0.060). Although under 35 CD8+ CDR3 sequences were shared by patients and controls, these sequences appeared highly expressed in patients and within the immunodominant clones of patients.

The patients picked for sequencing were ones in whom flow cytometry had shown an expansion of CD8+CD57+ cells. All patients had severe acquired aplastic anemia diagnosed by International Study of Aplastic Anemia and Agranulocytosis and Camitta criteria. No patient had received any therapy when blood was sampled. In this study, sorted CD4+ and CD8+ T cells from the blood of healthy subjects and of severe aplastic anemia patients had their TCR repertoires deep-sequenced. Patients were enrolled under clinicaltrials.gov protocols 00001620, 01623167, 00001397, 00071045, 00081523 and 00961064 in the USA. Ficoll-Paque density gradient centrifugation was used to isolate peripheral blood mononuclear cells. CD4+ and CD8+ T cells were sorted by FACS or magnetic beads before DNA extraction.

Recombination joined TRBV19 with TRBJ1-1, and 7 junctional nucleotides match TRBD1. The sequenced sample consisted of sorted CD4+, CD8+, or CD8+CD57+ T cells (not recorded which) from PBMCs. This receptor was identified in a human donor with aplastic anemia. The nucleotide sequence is TGTGCCAGTAGTATGACAGGGACTGAAGCTTTCTTT. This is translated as CASSMTGTEAFF.